A single sample is the source of the 30 T cell receptor beta chains below, sequenced in a study of cytomegalovirus exposure and HLA in healthy donors. The PCR was carried out with 60 Vbeta primers and 13 Jbeta primers. Only in-frame clones appear in the TCRdb table, and some are missing; sequencing was by immunoSEQ multiplex PCR. The top ten hold 1.5% to 2% of the sample, which has 100,000 or so clones, roughly 74% seen once. The sequencing input was PBMCs. These receptors all come from a woman in her forties in good health and CMV-seronegative.

V is TRBV29-1 and J is TRBJ1-1; 9 bases fit TRBD1. The junction had 7 bases not matched to a gene; V was cut back by 4 bases and J by 4 bases. Germline V gene lookup returns CDR1 SQVTM and CDR2 ANQGSEA. The CDR3 is made up of 14 amino acids. In nucleotides, the CDR3 is TGCAGCGTTGTAGAGACAGGGGGAAGCACTGAAGCTTTCTTT. Its protein is CSVVETGGSTEAFF.

This chain connects TRBV11-2 to TRBJ2-1, with D possibly TRBD2 on 5 matching bases. V was cut by 1 base and J by 8 bases, with 15 bases left in between. The V gene's germline CDR1 is SGHAT and CDR2 FQNNGV. The length of the CDR3 is 15 residues. The CDR3 sequence: CASSLGGWSRDEQFF. CDR3 coding DNA: TGTGCCAGCAGCTTAGGCGGGTGGTCCCGGGATGAGCAGTTCTTC.

The V and J genes are TRBV5-1 and TRBJ2-1; D remains unclear. The CDR3 length is 13 residues. The V end lost 4 bases, the J end lost 3 bases, and 8 bases lay between the germline ends. Germline CDR1 and CDR2: SGHRS and YFSETQ. Here the CDR3 DNA reads TGCGCCAGCAGCGGCTCAGACTACAATGAGCAGTTCTTC. Protein: CASSGSDYNEQFF.

The rearrangement joins TRBV6-5 to TRBJ2-2, with 7 bases aligning to TRBD1. Per germline, CDR1 MNHEY and CDR2 SVGAGI. CDR3 size: 14 residues. The V and J ends lost 8 bases and 1 base, in that order; junction bases with no gene match: 4. The CDR3 reads CASGRTGNTGELFF. The CDR3 coding sequence is TGTGCCAGCGGAAGGACAGGGAACACCGGGGAGCTGTTTTTT.

The V gene is TRBV29-1, the J gene TRBJ1-5; maybe TRBD1 (6 bases). Germline V gene data show CDR1 as SQVTM and CDR2 as ANQGSEA. The CDR3 covers 14 residues. V gave up 6 bases and J gave up 1 base, with 13 bases separating them. The CDR3 reads CSVAGVGSNQPQHF. Here the CDR3 DNA reads TGCAGCGTAGCAGGGGTGGGGAGCAATCAGCCCCAGCATTTT.

The chain is built from TRBV29-1 and TRBJ2-7; 9 nucleotides match TRBD2. Trimming at V came to 4 bases and at J to 2 bases, leaving 0 bases not matched to a gene. CDR3 length: 12 residues. Germline V gene data show CDR1 as SQVTM and CDR2 as ANQGSEA. CDR3 residues: CSVVAGAYEQYF. The CDR3 bases are TGCAGCGTTGTAGCGGGAGCCTACGAGCAGTACTTC.

This clone was counted a single time. The chain employs TRBV6-1 and TRBJ2-5, with 8 bases lining up with TRBD1. Germline V CDR1 and CDR2: MNHNS, SASEGT. V shed 2 bases and J 2 bases; nucleotides not matched to a gene: 4. This CDR3 contains 15 residues. The CDR3 reads CASSELRDRQETQYF. As DNA, the CDR3 is TGTGCCAGCAGTGAACTCCGGGACAGGCAAGAGACCCAGTACTTC.

V usage is TRBV13 and J usage is TRBJ2-1; 8 bases match TRBD1. V lost 0 bases and J lost 5; bases outside the gene matches: 3. The V gene's germline CDR1 is PRHDT and CDR2 FYEKMQ (reference sequence). The CDR3 totals 15 residues. The CDR3 DNA sequence: TGTGCCAGCAGCTTAGGGGACAGGGTACACAATGAGCAGTTCTTC. Translating gives CASSLGDRVHNEQFF.

The J gene is TRBJ2-7, the V gene TRBV29-1; D gene uncertain. V was pared by 6 bases and J by 3 bases, with 9 bases between. This CDR3 is 11 amino acids long. Germline-derived CDR1 and CDR2 are SQVTM and ANQGSEA. The CDR3 nucleotides are TGCAGCGTAATCCAAATCTACGAGCAGTACTTC. It codes for CSVIQIYEQYF.

This chain connects TRBV2 to TRBJ2-7; 8 positions agree with TRBD2. The ends lost 4 bases at V and 5 bases at J; junction bases unmatched: 16. The CDR3 covers 17 residues. CDR1 is SNHLY and CDR2 is FYNNEI in the germline V gene. The CDR3 DNA reads as TGTGCCAGCAGTGTTGGTAGCGGGGTCCCGGGCTTCCACGAGCAGTACTTC. It translates to CASSVGSGVPGFHEQYF.

The chain is built from TRBV7-9 and TRBJ2-3; no reliable D call. Germline lookup yields CDR1 SEHNR and CDR2 FQNEAQ (reference sequence). The V and J ends lost 1 base and 2 bases respectively, with 10 bases between them. This CDR3 has 15 amino acids. Here the CDR3 reads CASSLGLSDTDTQYF. CDR3 bases: TGTGCCAGCAGCTTAGGGCTCTCCGACACAGATACGCAGTATTTT.

A few counts support this clone. The chain carries TRBV11-2 and TRBJ1-1; D is perhaps TRBD1 (5 bases). The CDR3 runs to 14 residues. The V gene's germline CDR1 is SGHAT and CDR2 FQNNGV. With 5 bases removed from V and 5 bases from J, the gap between germline ends came to 15 bases. CDR3 region: CASSKGARLTEAFF. CDR3 nucleotide sequence: TGTGCCAGCAGCAAAGGGGCCAGGTTAACTGAAGCTTTCTTT.

The chain combines TRBV7-2 with TRBJ2-3, with 14 nucleotides matching TRBD2. Looked up from germline, CDR1 is SGHTA and CDR2 is FQGNSA. V dropped 3 bases and J dropped 5; count of bases not matched to a gene: 4. This CDR3 has 16 residues. The CDR3 DNA reads as TGTGCCAGCAGCTTCCGACTAGCGGGAGGGGGAGATACGCAGTATTTT. Translated: CASSFRLAGGGDTQYF.

The chain combines TRBV10-3 with TRBJ1-5; 7 bases fit TRBD1. Germline CDR1 reads ENHRY; CDR2 reads SYGVKD. This CDR3 is built from 21 residues. The V and J ends lost 8 bases and 0 bases, in that order; junction bases with no gene match: 25. The DNA of the CDR3 is TGTGCCATCGTTAACAGGGGTAGATCACGAAGTCCCCCATATAGCAATCAGCCCCAGCATTTT. It yields the protein CAIVNRGRSRSPPYSNQPQHF.

V is TRBV7-6 and J is TRBJ2-1; D possibly corresponds to TRBD2 (6 bases). The V end lost 1 base, the J end lost 7 bases, and 14 bases lay between the germline ends. This CDR3 region has 15 residues. The V gene's germline CDR1 is SGHVS and CDR2 FNYEAQ. The DNA for the CDR3 is TGTGCCAGCAGCTTAGACCCCGCGGGAAATAATGAGCAGTTCTTC. Translating it yields CASSLDPAGNNEQFF.

A single count supports this clone. V gene TRBV28 combines with J gene TRBJ2-1; 11 bases align to TRBD2. CDR1 and CDR2 from the germline V gene are MDHEN and SYDVKM. Trimming removed 4 bases from V and 9 bases from J; junction bases left unmatched: 11. The CDR3 has 16 residues. CDR3 sequence: CASSYPLAGGGGEQFF. The CDR3 coding sequence is TGTGCCAGCAGTTACCCATTAGCGGGAGGGGGGGGTGAGCAGTTCTTC.

The chain's CDR3 is CASASGAAKNIQYF. CDR3 coding DNA: TGTGCTAGTGCCTCTGGGGCGGCCAAAAACATTCAGTACTTC. The rearrangement joins TRBV12-5 to TRBJ2-4; D possibly corresponds to TRBD1 (5 bases). There are 14 residues in the CDR3. With 7 bases removed from V and 1 base from J, the gap between germline ends came to 11 bases. The germline CDR1 and CDR2 sequences are LGHNT and FRNRAP.

The gene calls are TRBV6-5 and TRBJ1-2; D is possibly TRBD1 (6 bases). CDR1 is MNHEY and CDR2 is SVGAGI in the germline V gene. V was trimmed by 6 bases and J by 2 bases, leaving 10 bases between them. The CDR3 has 13 residues. CDR3 residues: CASRSGTNYGYTF. Written as DNA, the CDR3 is TGTGCCAGCAGGTCCGGGACAAACTATGGCTACACCTTC.

This chain links TRBV25-1 with TRBJ2-7, with 8 bases matching TRBD2. The CDR3 consists of 14 residues. Germline trimming cut 1 base from V and 4 bases from J; bases unmatched to any gene: 3. Germline CDR1 reads MGHDK; CDR2 reads SYGVNS. The CDR3 DNA follows: TGTGCCAGCAGTGAATTCGGGAGGGTATACGAGCAGTACTTC. It specifies CASSEFGRVYEQYF.

The gene calls are TRBV7-2 and TRBJ2-2, with TRBD2 matching 10 bases. The ends lost 0 bases at V and 4 bases at J; junction bases unmatched: 2. The CDR3 sequence is 16 residues long. Per germline, CDR1 SGHTA and CDR2 FQGNSA. The CDR3, as DNA: TGTGCCAGCAGCTTAGCGCTAGCGGGAGTCACCGGGGAGCTGTTTTTT. It is translated as CASSLALAGVTGELFF.

CDR3 DNA: TGTGCCAGTCAAACAGGGTATGACTATGGCTACACCTTC. Encoded protein: CASQTGYDYGYTF. The chain recombines TRBV19 with TRBJ1-2; perhaps TRBD1 as D (6 bases). V shed 8 bases and J shed 3 bases, with 13 bases lying between them. Germline V gene sequence: CDR1 LNHDA, CDR2 SQIVND (reference sequence). This CDR3 spans 13 amino acids. The full variable domain, with the rest looked up from reference TRBV19 and TRBJ1-2, is DGGITQSPKYLFRKEGQNVTLSCEQNLNHDAMYWYRQDPGQGLRLIYYSQIVNDFQKGDIAEGYSVSREKKESFPLTVTSAQKNPTAFYLCASQTGYDYGYTFGSGTRLTVV.

As regards this clone: The sample has other DNA sequences that encode this CDR3 too. The chain carries TRBV6-5 and TRBJ1-1, with D uncertain. This CDR3 has 11 amino acids. Germline CDR1 is MNHEY and CDR2 is SVGAGI. V shed 6 bases and J shed 4 bases, with 6 bases lying between them. CDR3 DNA sequence: TGTGCCAGCAGCGCCGGCACTGAAGCTTTCTTT. It encodes CASSAGTEAFF.

This chain connects TRBV19 to TRBJ1-1; no firm D call. Trimming removed 0 bases at V and 1 base at J, with 9 bases between. Germline V gives CDR1 LNHDA, CDR2 SQIVND (reference sequence). The CDR3 length is 15 residues. The CDR3 DNA follows: TGTGCCAGTAGTATAGATGTGCGGAGGAACACTGAAGCTTTCTTT. Translation gives CASSIDVRRNTEAFF.

The V and J genes are TRBV2 and TRBJ2-3; TRBD2 matches 8 bases. V dropped 6 bases and J dropped 5; count of bases not matched to a gene: 10. The germline V gene has CDR1 SNHLY and CDR2 FYNNEI. CDR3 size: 15 residues. The CDR3 region has the DNA TGTGCCAGCAGCCCCCTAGCGGGCGGTGGAGATACGCAGTATTTT. Translation gives CASSPLAGGGDTQYF.

The rearrangement links TRBV18 to TRBJ2-7; D might be TRBD1 (6 bases). Germline V gene sequence: CDR1 KGHSH, CDR2 LQKENI. V lost 2 bases and J 6 bases, leaving 17 bases between the germline ends. The CDR3 runs to 15 residues. CDR3 protein: CASSPGGGGRGEQYF. CDR3 nucleotide sequence: TGTGCCAGCTCACCAGGGGGCGGTGGTCGGGGCGAGCAGTACTTC.

This clone was detected only once. The genes are TRBV6-5 and TRBJ2-1; D may be TRBD2 (5 bases). The germline gives CDR1 MNHEY, CDR2 SVGAGI. The CDR3 length is 13 residues. Deletions cut 2 bases from V and 4 bases from J, with 6 bases between. This chain's CDR3 is CASSYGEYNEQFF. Written as DNA, the CDR3 is TGTGCCAGCAGTTACGGGGAGTACAATGAGCAGTTCTTC.

The chain employs TRBV7-9 and TRBJ2-2; D perhaps matches TRBD2 (7 bases). This CDR3 spans 16 amino acids. V lost 5 bases to trimming and J lost 4 bases, with 17 bases between them. The germline CDR1 and CDR2 sequences are SEHNR and FQNEAQ (reference sequence). Written as DNA, the CDR3 is TGTGCCAGCAGCACGAACGGGGGGCCGAGCACCGGGGAGCTGTTTTTT. Its protein is CASSTNGGPSTGELFF. The full variable domain, its missing parts supplied by reference TRBV7-9 and TRBJ2-2, is DTGVSQNPRHKITKRGQNVTFRCDPISEHNRLYWYRQTLGQGPEFLTYFQNEAQLEKSRLLSDRFSAERPKGSFSTLEIQRTEQGDSAMYLCASSTNGGPSTGELFFGEGSRLTVL.

This clone was seen a single time. The CDR3 protein is CASSLAAGSGANVLTF. Here the CDR3 DNA reads TGCGCCAGCAGCTTGGCAGCGGGGTCTGGGGCCAACGTCCTGACTTTC. The chain is built from TRBV5-1 and TRBJ2-6; 7 bases are a match to TRBD2. The CDR3 runs 16 residues. Germline-derived CDR1 and CDR2 are SGHRS and YFSETQ. V lost 0 bases and J lost 1; bases outside the gene matches: 1.

The chain employs TRBV19 and TRBJ2-7; 10 bases match TRBD1. Trimming removed 5 bases from V and 3 bases from J; junction bases left unmatched: 4. Germline lookup yields CDR1 LNHDA and CDR2 SQIVND (reference sequence). The CDR3 spans 14 residues. Here the CDR3 reads CASSAGTGDYEQYF. DNA for the CDR3: TGTGCCAGTAGTGCCGGGACAGGGGACTACGAGCAGTACTTC.

CDR3 DNA sequence: TGTGCCAGCAGTTATTCGGCGGGAGACTACAATGAGCAGTTCTTC. Its protein is CASSYSAGDYNEQFF. V gene TRBV6-5 combines with J gene TRBJ2-1, with 7 nucleotides matching TRBD2. This CDR3 has 15 amino acids. V trimming: 3 bases; J trimming: 3 bases; junction bases outside the gene matches: 5. The germline gives CDR1 MNHEY, CDR2 SVGAGI.